This T cell receptor beta chain was profiled in a study of shared clonotypes between healthy human individuals. At a deep level, the assay was run. Each sorted subset replicate got 200 ng genomic DNA, 25,000 to 35,000 genomes. TCRdb's copy holds only in-frame clones and misses some; the assay was immunoSEQ multiplex PCR. The sample contains more than 2 million clones, around 95% of which appear only once. The CDR3 covers 13 residues. The germline V gene encodes CDR1 SGDLS and CDR2 YYNGEE. Trimming pared 0 bases from V and 8 bases from J, leaving 11 bases between. Sequenced material: naive CD4+ T cells sorted from blood. As to subset: CD45RA+ positively selected. This receptor was identified in a man aged 18 to 35 in good health. The V gene is TRBV9, the J gene TRBJ1-2; no definite D call. Written as DNA, the CDR3 is TGTGCCAGCAGCGTAGCTACGTCGGGAGGCTACACCTTC. This sequence encodes CASSVATSGGYTF.